This T cell receptor beta chain was recorded in a study of blood T cell repertoires in COVID-19. Study as a whole: Some COVID-19 samples were acute and others convalescent; all came from the United States, Italy and Spain. PBMCs, B-cell-depleted T cells, or T cells provided the cDNA or gDNA that made up the material.

Trimming cost V 2 bases and J 4 bases; bases outside gene matches: 3. This CDR3 spans 14 amino acids. Germline V gives CDR1 MDHEN, CDR2 SYDVKM. In Seattle, patients joined the study during active infection and were tracked longitudinally. TCRdb keeps only in-frame clones here, not all; method: immunoSEQ multiplex PCR. Among 250,000 to 350,000 clones listed, 65% to 85% were seen once. This TCR derives from a human donor with COVID-19, enrolled during active disease. The donor label of this sample is uncertain. Sequencing was carried out using peripheral blood. V gene TRBV28 combines with J gene TRBJ2-7, with 9 bases fitting TRBD1. CDR3 nucleotide sequence: TGTGCCAGCAGTTTAGTGGACAGGGGATACGAGCAGTACTTC. It translates to CASSLVDRGYEQYF.